This T cell receptor (beta chain) was identified during a study of Ad26.COV2.S vaccination and SARS-CoV-2 variants. The V end lost 5 bases, the J end lost 8 bases, and 19 bases lay between the germline ends. CDR3 length equals 15 residues. Germline V gene lookup returns CDR1 SGHTA and CDR2 FQGTGA. Treatment reported: around 19 received Ad26.COV2.S at low or high dose, single or two shots; about 5 received placebo; per-sample allocation not given. Specimens were obtained on day 63 following the first vaccine or placebo injection. The method was immunoSEQ multiplex PCR; TCRdb's version includes in-frame clones alone and lacks a portion of them. The sample carries fewer than 500,000 clones, 75% to 90% recorded once.

The input for sequencing was peripheral blood, taken in a trial of Ad26.COV2.S vaccine versus placebo. The TCR comes from a person aged 18-60 years who received the Ad26.COV2.S COVID-19 vaccine or a placebo. This sequence joins TRBV7-3 and TRBJ2-1, with a possible D match to TRBD2 (5 bases). CDR3 sequence reads: CASSRRWTPRDEQFF. In DNA form, the CDR3 reads TGTGCCAGCAGCCGCCGGTGGACTCCGAGGGATGAGCAGTTCTTC.